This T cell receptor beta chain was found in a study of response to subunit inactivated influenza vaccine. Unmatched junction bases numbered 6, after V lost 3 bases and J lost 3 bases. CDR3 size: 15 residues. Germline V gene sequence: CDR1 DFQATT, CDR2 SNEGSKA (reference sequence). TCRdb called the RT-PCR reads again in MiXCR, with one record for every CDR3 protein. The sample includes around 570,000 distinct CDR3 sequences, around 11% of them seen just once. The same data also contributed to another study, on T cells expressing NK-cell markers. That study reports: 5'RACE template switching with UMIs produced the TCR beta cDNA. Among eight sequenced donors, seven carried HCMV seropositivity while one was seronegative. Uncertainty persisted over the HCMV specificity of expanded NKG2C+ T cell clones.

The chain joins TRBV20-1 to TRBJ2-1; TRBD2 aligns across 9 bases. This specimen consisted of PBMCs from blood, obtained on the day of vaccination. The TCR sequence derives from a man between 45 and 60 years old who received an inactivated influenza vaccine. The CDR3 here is CSARDPTSGYNEQFF. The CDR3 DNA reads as TGCAGTGCTAGGGACCCGACTAGCGGCTACAATGAGCAGTTCTTC.